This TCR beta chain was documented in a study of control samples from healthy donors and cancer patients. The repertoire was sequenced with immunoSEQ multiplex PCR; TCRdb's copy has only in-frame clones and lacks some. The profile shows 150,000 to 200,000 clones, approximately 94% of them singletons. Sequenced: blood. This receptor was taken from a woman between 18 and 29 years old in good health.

CDR3: CASSKTSDGAYEQYF. CDR3 nucleotide sequence: TGTGCCAGCAGTAAAACCTCGGACGGAGCCTACGAGCAGTACTTC. The gene calls are TRBV7-2 and TRBJ2-7; D remains ambiguous. The CDR3 loop spans 15 amino acids. In germline, CDR1 is SGHTA, CDR2 FQGNSA. Trimming removed 6 bases at V and 2 bases at J, with 17 bases between.